This T cell receptor (beta chain) appears in the sequencing data of a study of blood T cell repertoires in COVID-19. Generated by immunoSEQ multiplex PCR, the TCRdb table keeps only in-frame clones and is missing some. Among about 110,000 clones listed, roughly nine tenths were seen once. This CDR3 comprises 12 residues. V gave up 1 base and J gave up 3 bases, with 3 bases separating them. In germline, CDR1 is MDHEN, CDR2 SYDVKM. Material: peripheral blood. The chain couples TRBV28 to TRBJ1-1; D is uncertain. The sequence came from an elderly woman with acute or convalescent COVID-19. CDR3 loop: CASSLSYTEAFF. The DNA for the CDR3 is TGTGCCAGCAGTTTATCTTACACTGAAGCTTTCTTT.